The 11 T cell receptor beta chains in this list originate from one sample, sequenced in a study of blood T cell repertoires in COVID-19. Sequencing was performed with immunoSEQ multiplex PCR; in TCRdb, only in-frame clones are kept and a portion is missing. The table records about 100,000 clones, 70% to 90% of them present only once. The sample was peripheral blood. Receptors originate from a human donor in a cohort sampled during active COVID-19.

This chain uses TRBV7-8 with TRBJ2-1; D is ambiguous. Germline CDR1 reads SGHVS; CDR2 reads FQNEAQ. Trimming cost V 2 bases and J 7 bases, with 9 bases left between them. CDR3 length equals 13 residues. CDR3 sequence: CASSLTRRNEQFF. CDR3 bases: TGTGCCAGCAGCTTAACCCGCCGGAATGAGCAGTTCTTC.

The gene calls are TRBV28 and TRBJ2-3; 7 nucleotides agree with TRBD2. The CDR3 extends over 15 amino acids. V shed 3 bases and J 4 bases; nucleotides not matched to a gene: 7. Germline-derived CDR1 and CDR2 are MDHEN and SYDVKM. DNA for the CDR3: TGTGCCAGCAGTTTGGGGGGGATTTGGTCAGATACGCAGTATTTT. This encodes CASSLGGIWSDTQYF.

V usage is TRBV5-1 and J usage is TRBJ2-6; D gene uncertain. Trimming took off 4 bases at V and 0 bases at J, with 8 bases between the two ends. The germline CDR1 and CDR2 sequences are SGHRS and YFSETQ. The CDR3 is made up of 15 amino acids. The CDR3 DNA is TGCGCCAGCAGCAACATGGCCTCTGGGGCCAACGTCCTGACTTTC. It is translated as CASSNMASGANVLTF.

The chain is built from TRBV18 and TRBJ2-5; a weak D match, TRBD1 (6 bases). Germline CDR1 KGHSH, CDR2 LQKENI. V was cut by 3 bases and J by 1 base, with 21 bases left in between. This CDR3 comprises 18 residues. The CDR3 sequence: CASSPLLLTGLSQETQYF. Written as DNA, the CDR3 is TGTGCCAGCTCACCTCTCCTTCTGACAGGCCTTTCCCAAGAGACCCAGTACTTC.

This chain's CDR3 is CASSQEQGARYEQFF. CDR3 sequence (DNA): TGTGCCAGCAGCCAAGAACAGGGAGCGCGCTATGAGCAGTTCTTC. The chain recombines TRBV4-2 with TRBJ2-1, with D possibly matching TRBD1 (6 bases). CDR3 length equals 15 residues. Germline V gene sequence: CDR1 LGHNA, CDR2 YNFKEQ. Between the trimmed V and J ends, which lost 0 bases and 8 bases, there was a span of 14 bases.

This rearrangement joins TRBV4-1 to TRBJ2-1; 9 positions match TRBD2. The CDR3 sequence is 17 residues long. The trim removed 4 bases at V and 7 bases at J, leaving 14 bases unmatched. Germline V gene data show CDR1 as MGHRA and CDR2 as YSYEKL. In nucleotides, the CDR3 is TGCGCCAGCAGCCTAGGGTGGGCGCGGGAGGGCCGAAATGAGCAGTTCTTC. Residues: CASSLGWAREGRNEQFF.

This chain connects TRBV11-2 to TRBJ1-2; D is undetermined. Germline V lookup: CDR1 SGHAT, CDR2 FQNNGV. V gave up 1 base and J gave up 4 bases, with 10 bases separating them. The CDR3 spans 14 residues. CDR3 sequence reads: CASSLGAGSYGYTF. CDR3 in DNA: TGTGCCAGCAGCTTAGGAGCAGGATCCTATGGCTACACCTTC.

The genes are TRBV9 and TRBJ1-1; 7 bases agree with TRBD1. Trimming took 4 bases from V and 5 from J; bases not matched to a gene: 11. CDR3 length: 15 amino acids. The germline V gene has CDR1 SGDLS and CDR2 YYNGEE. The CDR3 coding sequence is TGTGCCAGCAGCCCCCAGGACAGGACGGGGACTGAAGCTTTCTTT. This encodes CASSPQDRTGTEAFF. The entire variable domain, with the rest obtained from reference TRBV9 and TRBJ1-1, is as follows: DSGVTQTPKHLITATGQRVTLRCSPRSGDLSVYWYQQSLDQGLQFLIQYYNGEERAKGNILERFSAQQFPDLHSELNLSSLELGDSALYFCASSPQDRTGTEAFFGQGTRLTVV.

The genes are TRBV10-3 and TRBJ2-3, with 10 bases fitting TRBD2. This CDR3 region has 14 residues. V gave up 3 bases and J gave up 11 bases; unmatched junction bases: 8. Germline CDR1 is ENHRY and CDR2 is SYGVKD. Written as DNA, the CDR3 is TGTGCCATCAGTGACACGGGACTAGCGACAGAGCAGTATTTT. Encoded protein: CAISDTGLATEQYF.

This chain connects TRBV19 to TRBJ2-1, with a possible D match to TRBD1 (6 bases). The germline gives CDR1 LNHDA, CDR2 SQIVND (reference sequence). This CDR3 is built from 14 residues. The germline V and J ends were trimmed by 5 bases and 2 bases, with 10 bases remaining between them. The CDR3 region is CASSSQGPYNEQFF. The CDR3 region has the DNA TGTGCCAGTAGTTCACAGGGACCCTACAATGAGCAGTTCTTC.

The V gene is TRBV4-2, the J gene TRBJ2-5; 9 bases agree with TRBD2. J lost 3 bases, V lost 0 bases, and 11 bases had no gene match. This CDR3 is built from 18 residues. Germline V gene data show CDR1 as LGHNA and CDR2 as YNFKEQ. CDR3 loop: CASSQDLAGGREKETQYF. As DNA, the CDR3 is TGTGCCAGCAGCCAAGATTTGGCGGGAGGGCGGGAGAAAGAGACCCAGTACTTC.